A selection of T cell receptor beta chains follows, all from one sample in a study of human T cells and chemical hapten exposure. One entry per CDR3 protein, called by TCRdb with MiXCR from the 5' RACE reads. This table has 81,000 or so distinct CDR3 sequences, about 8.4% appearing once. The receptors shown here come from a male donor in good health. CDR3s include the opening cysteine and the closing phenylalanine or tryptophan. A D gene is named only where the DNA matches it firmly. Size values are once, few and many counts, or a class for expanded clones, and some rows have none.

abundance: many; v_gene: TRBV7-2; j_gene: TRBJ2-3; d_gene: TRBD1; CDR3aa: CASSLERTGSSSDTQYF; CDR3nt: TGTGCCAGCAGCTTAGAAAGGACAGGGAGCTCCTCAGATACGCAGTATTTT
abundance: few; v_gene: TRBV3-1; j_gene: TRBJ2-1; d_gene: NA; CDR3aa: CASSQESGRGNEQFF; CDR3nt: TGTGCCAGCAGCCAAGAGAGTGGGAGAGGAAATGAGCAGTTCTTC
abundance: many; v_gene: TRBV6-2/TRBV6-3; j_gene: TRBJ2-1; d_gene: NA; CDR3aa: CASSYSIMAGNEQFF; CDR3nt: TGTGCCAGCAGTTACTCGATAATGGCGGGCAATGAGCAGTTCTTC
abundance: few; v_gene: TRBV18; j_gene: TRBJ2-7; d_gene: NA; CDR3aa: CASSPTRDSSSYEQYF; CDR3nt: TGTGCCAGCTCACCCACCCGGGACTCCAGCTCCTACGAGCAGTACTTC
abundance: NA; v_gene: TRBV7-6; j_gene: TRBJ2-7; d_gene: NA; CDR3aa: CASSLAVEGHEQYF; CDR3nt: TGTGCCAGCAGCTTAGCGGTAGAGGGCCACGAGCAGTACTTC
abundance: few; v_gene: TRBV6-6; j_gene: TRBJ2-1; d_gene: TRBD2; CDR3aa: CASSYSQRGGYEQFF; CDR3nt: TGTGCCAGCAGTTACTCCCAGCGGGGGGGCTATGAGCAGTTCTTC
abundance: many; v_gene: TRBV7-2; j_gene: TRBJ2-3; d_gene: NA; CDR3aa: CASSSGLLSTDTQYF; CDR3nt: TGTGCCAGCAGCTCGGGACTCCTTAGCACAGATACGCAGTATTTT
abundance: NA; v_gene: TRBV10-3; j_gene: TRBJ2-1; d_gene: TRBD2; CDR3aa: CAISGTSGGNEQFF; CDR3nt: TGTGCCATCAGCGGGACTAGCGGTGGGAATGAGCAGTTCTTC
abundance: many; v_gene: TRBV9; j_gene: TRBJ1-2; d_gene: NA; CDR3aa: CASSSPMAGVGYGYTF; CDR3nt: TGTGCCAGCAGCTCTCCTATGGCAGGGGTCGGCTATGGCTACACCTTC
abundance: NA; v_gene: TRBV20-1; j_gene: TRBJ1-1; d_gene: NA; CDR3aa: CSARYGGMNTEAFF; CDR3nt: TGCAGTGCTAGATATGGGGGGATGAACACTGAAGCTTTCTTT
abundance: NA; v_gene: TRBV12-3/TRBV12-4; j_gene: TRBJ1-1; d_gene: NA; CDR3aa: CASSSPENTEAFF; CDR3nt: TGTGCCAGCAGTTCGCCCGAGAACACTGAAGCTTTCTTT
abundance: NA; v_gene: TRBV6-5; j_gene: TRBJ1-3; d_gene: NA; CDR3aa: CASSRPGNTIYF; CDR3nt: TGTGCCAGCAGCAGGCCCGGAAACACCATATATTTT
abundance: NA; v_gene: TRBV7-9; j_gene: TRBJ2-3; d_gene: NA; CDR3aa: CASSLERGIGTDTQYF; CDR3nt: TGTGCCAGCAGCTTAGAGCGCGGGATAGGCACAGATACGCAGTATTTT
abundance: NA; v_gene: TRBV11-3; j_gene: TRBJ2-2; d_gene: NA; CDR3aa: CASSLVSTGELFF; CDR3nt: TGTGCCAGCAGCTTAGTCAGCACCGGGGAGCTGTTTTTT
abundance: few; v_gene: TRBV14; j_gene: TRBJ2-1; d_gene: TRBD2; CDR3aa: CASSQVCCGRDSYNEQFF; CDR3nt: TGTGCCAGCAGCCAAGTGTGTTGCGGGAGAGACTCCTACAATGAGCAGTTCTTC
abundance: many; v_gene: TRBV20-1; j_gene: TRBJ2-1; d_gene: TRBD2; CDR3aa: CSASGTSENNEQFF; CDR3nt: TGCAGTGCTAGCGGGACTAGCGAAAACAATGAGCAGTTCTTC
abundance: NA; v_gene: TRBV6-2/TRBV6-3; j_gene: TRBJ2-1; d_gene: TRBD1; CDR3aa: CASRPDRDRTTIAANEQFF; CDR3nt: TGTGCCAGCAGACCCGACCGGGACAGGACAACGATAGCGGCCAATGAGCAGTTCTTC
abundance: NA; v_gene: TRBV7-9; j_gene: TRBJ2-1; d_gene: NA; CDR3aa: CASSLVTGNYNEQFF; CDR3nt: TGTGCCAGCAGCTTAGTGACAGGCAACTACAATGAGCAGTTCTTC
abundance: NA; v_gene: TRBV7-9; j_gene: TRBJ1-1; d_gene: NA; CDR3aa: CASTQGLPEAFF; CDR3nt: TGTGCCAGCACCCAGGGGTTACCTGAAGCTTTCTTT
abundance: NA; v_gene: TRBV2; j_gene: TRBJ1-2; d_gene: TRBD1; CDR3aa: CASSANRDRSSGYTF; CDR3nt: TGTGCCAGCAGTGCCAATCGGGACAGGAGCTCTGGCTACACCTTC
abundance: many; v_gene: TRBV6-5; j_gene: TRBJ2-3; d_gene: TRBD2; CDR3aa: CASSETSGGAADTQYF; CDR3nt: TGTGCCAGCAGCGAGACTAGCGGGGGGGCAGCAGATACGCAGTATTTT
abundance: many; v_gene: TRBV20-1; j_gene: TRBJ2-1; d_gene: NA; CDR3aa: CSARPQGTYNEQFF; CDR3nt: TGCAGTGCTAGGCCCCAGGGAACTTACAATGAGCAGTTCTTC
abundance: few; v_gene: TRBV12-3/TRBV12-4; j_gene: TRBJ2-2; d_gene: NA; CDR3aa: CASSLGTIYTGELFF; CDR3nt: TGTGCCAGCAGTTTAGGGACTATCTACACCGGGGAGCTGTTTTTT
abundance: NA; v_gene: TRBV5-1; j_gene: TRBJ2-1; d_gene: TRBD2; CDR3aa: CASTPAGGYNEQFF; CDR3nt: TGCGCCAGCACCCCCGCGGGAGGGTACAATGAGCAGTTCTTC
abundance: few; v_gene: TRBV12-3/TRBV12-4; j_gene: TRBJ2-1; d_gene: NA; CDR3aa: CASRQGVVEQFF; CDR3nt: TGTGCCAGCAGACAAGGGGTAGTTGAGCAGTTCTTC
abundance: many; v_gene: TRBV7-8; j_gene: TRBJ2-6; d_gene: NA; CDR3aa: CASSSRQAGANVLTF; CDR3nt: TGTGCCAGCAGCTCGAGACAGGCCGGGGCCAACGTCCTGACTTTC
abundance: few; v_gene: TRBV29-1; j_gene: TRBJ1-2; d_gene: NA; CDR3aa: CSVEGVKGRRGGYTF; CDR3nt: TGCAGCGTTGAAGGGGTTAAGGGCCGTCGCGGAGGCTACACCTTC
abundance: few; v_gene: TRBV10-3; j_gene: TRBJ1-1; d_gene: NA; CDR3aa: CAINPTAGHRSPEAFF; CDR3nt: TGTGCCATCAACCCTACCGCGGGACACCGATCGCCCGAAGCTTTCTTT
abundance: few; v_gene: TRBV9; j_gene: TRBJ2-3; d_gene: NA; CDR3aa: CASSVEAVTGSTDTQYF; CDR3nt: TGTGCCAGCAGCGTAGAGGCGGTGACCGGTAGCACAGATACGCAGTATTTT
abundance: many; v_gene: TRBV20-1; j_gene: TRBJ2-7; d_gene: NA; CDR3aa: CSARPLARLTSYEQYF; CDR3nt: TGCAGTGCTAGACCCCTAGCGAGACTGACCTCCTACGAGCAGTACTTC
abundance: few; v_gene: TRBV12-5; j_gene: TRBJ2-3; d_gene: NA; CDR3aa: CASGLDQGLMDTQYF; CDR3nt: TGTGCTAGTGGTTTGGACCAGGGGTTAATGGATACGCAGTATTTT
abundance: many; v_gene: TRBV7-9; j_gene: TRBJ1-4; d_gene: NA; CDR3aa: CASSLAVSIGEKLFF; CDR3nt: TGTGCCAGCAGCTTAGCCGTTTCTATAGGCGAAAAACTGTTTTTT